The 4 T cell receptor beta chains reported below all come from one sample, sequenced in a study of T-cell reconstitution after alpha-beta-depleted transplantation in children. A library of TCRbeta sequences, prepared with unique molecular identifiers, was generated. TCRdb recomputed calls from the PCR reads with MiXCR, one row per CDR3 protein. The table lists approximately 190,000 distinct CDR3 sequences, 5% to 6.5% of them singletons. The sequencing here drew on PBMCs, taken before TCRalphabeta/CD19-depleted stem cell transplant. The receptors stem from a girl less than two years old with combined immunodeficiency, due to receive a stem cell transplant.

This clonotype appeared many times. The chain is built from TRBV29-1 and TRBJ1-1, with TRBD1 matching 9 bases. The V gene's germline CDR1 is SQVTM and CDR2 ANQGSEA. There are 18 residues in the CDR3. V shed 6 bases and J 4 bases; nucleotides not matched to a gene: 21. The CDR3 coding sequence is TGCAGCGTCGATTCCGGGACAGGGCCTCTAAGGGTGTTCACTGAAGCTTTCTTT. Translation gives CSVDSGTGPLRVFTEAFF. The whole variable domain, remainder taken from reference TRBV29-1 and TRBJ1-1, is SAVISQKPSRDICQRGTSLTIQCQVDSQVTMMFWYRQQPGQSLTLIATANQGSEATYESGFVIDKFPISRPNLTFSTLTVSNMSPEDSSIYLCSVDSGTGPLRVFTEAFFGQGTRLTVV.

This clonotype was counted many times. A read error may explain this, as a much larger clone is one base away. CDR3 DNA: TGTGCCAGCAGCTTAGGAAAGTACAATGAGCAGTTCTTC. Translating it yields CASSLGKYNEQFF. The chain has TRBV7-2 and TRBJ2-1; unclear D gene. The CDR3 runs 13 residues. Trimming shortened V by 1 base and J by 4 bases, and 5 bases separated the two germline ends. Germline assignment: CDR1 SGHTA and CDR2 FQGNSA. The full variable domain, rest sourced from reference TRBV7-2 and TRBJ2-1, is GAGVSQSPSNKVTEKGKDVELRCDPISGHTALYWYRQSLGQGLEFLIYFQGNSAPDKSGLPSDRFSAERTGGSVSTLTIQRTQQEDSAVYLCASSLGKYNEQFFGPGTRLTVL.

The CDR3 nucleotides are TGTGCCAGCAGTTTTGTTGTAGTGGCTAGTCAAAACACCGGGGAGCTGTTTTTT. Amino acids: CASSFVVVASQNTGELFF. This chain connects TRBV12-3 or TRBV12-4 to TRBJ2-2, with no clear D. Deletions cut 3 bases from V and 2 bases from J, with 19 bases between. The CDR3 has 18 residues.

The sample holds many counts of this clonotype. This chain connects TRBV27 to TRBJ2-1; D not resolved. CDR3 size: 11 residues. Trimming shortened V by 6 bases and J by 7 bases, and 7 bases separated the two germline ends. Per germline, CDR1 MNHEY and CDR2 SMNVEV (reference sequence). Here the CDR3 DNA reads TGTGCCAGCAGCCAGGAAAATGAGCAGTTCTTC. Residues: CASSQENEQFF.